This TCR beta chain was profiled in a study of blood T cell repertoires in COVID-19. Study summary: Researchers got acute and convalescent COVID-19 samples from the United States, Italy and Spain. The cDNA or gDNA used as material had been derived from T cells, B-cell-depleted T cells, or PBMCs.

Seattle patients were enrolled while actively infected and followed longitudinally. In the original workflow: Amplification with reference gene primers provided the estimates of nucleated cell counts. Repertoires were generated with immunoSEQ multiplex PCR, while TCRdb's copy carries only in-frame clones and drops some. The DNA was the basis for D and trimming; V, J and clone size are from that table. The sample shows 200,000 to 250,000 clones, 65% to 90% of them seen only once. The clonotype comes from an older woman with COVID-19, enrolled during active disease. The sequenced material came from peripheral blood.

The CDR3 nucleotides are TGTGCCAGCAGCCCACGGCCACTAGCGGGGGGTGGGGAGCTGTTTTTT. Encoded protein: CASSPRPLAGGGELFF. V usage is TRBV4-2 and J usage is TRBJ2-2; 12 bases fit TRBD2. Germline V gene sequence: CDR1 LGHNA, CDR2 YNFKEQ. The trim removed 4 bases at V and 8 bases at J, leaving 8 bases unmatched. The CDR3 is 16 residues long.